This T cell receptor (beta chain) was identified in a study of PD-L1 blockade in urothelial cancer. General study points: Clones that were tumor-associated expanded more in the blood of durable-benefit patients at 3 weeks.

Method: immunoSEQ multiplex PCR; TCRdb's copy keeps in-frame clones and lacks some. The table includes approximately 90,000 clones, under 90% detected once. Time point of the sample: pretreatment peripheral blood. V was pared by 3 bases and J by 3 bases, with 10 bases between. There are 15 residues in the CDR3. Germline V lookup: CDR1 SGDLS, CDR2 YYNGEE. On this clone: Its target is not known.

The receptor's source is a man between 60 and 75 years old with urothelial cancer. The chain uses TRBV9 and TRBJ1-6, with TRBD1 as a possible D gene (6 bases). The source material was PBMCs, sampled around atezolizumab (anti-PD-L1) treatment. The DNA for the CDR3 is TGTGCCAGCAGCGACCCGGGACACTATAATTCACCCCTCCACTTT. Its protein product is CASSDPGHYNSPLHF.